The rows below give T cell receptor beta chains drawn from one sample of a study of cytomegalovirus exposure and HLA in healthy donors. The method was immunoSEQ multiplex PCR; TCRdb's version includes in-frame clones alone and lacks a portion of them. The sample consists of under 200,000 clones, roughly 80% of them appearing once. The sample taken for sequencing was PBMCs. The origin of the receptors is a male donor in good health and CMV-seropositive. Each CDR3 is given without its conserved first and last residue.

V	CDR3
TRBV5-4	ASSPQPDGVAF
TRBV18	ASSPAREVGEQF
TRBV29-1	SVQGDTEAF
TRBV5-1	ASSLTGETQY
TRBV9	ASSVAASNEQF
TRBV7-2	ASSFTGSSYEQY
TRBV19	ASIDYRAEGANGLT
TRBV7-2	ASGGSSYEQY
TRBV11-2	ASSLTTEEAF
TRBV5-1	ASSWGLYQETQY
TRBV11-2	ASSFSSYEQY
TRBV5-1	ASSGGSRPVETQY
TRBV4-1	ASSQVGTGKNIQY
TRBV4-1	ASSSGMNSPLH
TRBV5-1	ASSLGTGNTIY
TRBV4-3	ASSQWVAAGYT
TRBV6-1	ASSVTSGSPYEQY
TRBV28	ATYSGAAYEQY
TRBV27	ASSSAVAGSGGELF
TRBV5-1	ASSPSGNQPQH
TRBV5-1	ASSSNPGTGAGNTIY
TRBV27	ASRRWSNQPQH
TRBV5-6	ASSLKQTNYGYT
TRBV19	ASSPGQGAYGYT
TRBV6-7	ASSRLAQF
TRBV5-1	ASSFSGGGGANVLT
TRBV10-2	ASSEGRSYEQY
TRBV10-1	ASSEQGHTGELF
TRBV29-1	SVGGNQETQY
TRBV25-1	ASSGRDYRETQY
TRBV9	ASSVNGLAVYEQF
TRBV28	ASSPSGGYNEQF
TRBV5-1	ASSRGGQETQY
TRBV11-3	ASSLDRVDGRGSYNEQF
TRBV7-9	ASSLRFRLSTLQETQY
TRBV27	ASSPPNLRGQETQY
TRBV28	ASSLQGTTSIEQY
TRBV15	ATSRDRLAGRSYEQY
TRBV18	ASSPPNIGRQLSSGNTIY
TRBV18	ASSPGTGDYGYT
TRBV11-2	ASSPRRNTEAF
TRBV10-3	ATKGLPAYNEQF